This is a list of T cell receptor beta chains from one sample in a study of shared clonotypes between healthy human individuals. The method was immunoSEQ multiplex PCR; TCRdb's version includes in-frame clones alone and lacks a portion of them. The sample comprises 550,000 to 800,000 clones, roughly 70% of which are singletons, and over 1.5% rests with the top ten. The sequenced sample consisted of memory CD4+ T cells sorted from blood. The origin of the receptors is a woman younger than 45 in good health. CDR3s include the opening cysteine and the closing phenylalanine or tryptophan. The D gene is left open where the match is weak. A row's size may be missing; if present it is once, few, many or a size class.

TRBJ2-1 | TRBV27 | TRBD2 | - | TGTGCCAGCAGTTTGACTAGCGGATTAGGGGGGAGAGACAATGAGCAGTTCTTC | CASSLTSGLGGRDNEQFF
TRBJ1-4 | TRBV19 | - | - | TGTGCCAGTACGGGTCTACAAGTATGGTTTTTT | CASTGLQVWFF
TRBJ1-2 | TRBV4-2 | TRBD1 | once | TGTGCCAGCAGCATTAGACAGGGGGCACAACTTAACTATGGCTACACCTTC | CASSIRQGAQLNYGYTF
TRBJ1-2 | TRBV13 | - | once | TGTGCCAGCAGCATCGAGCCAAACACCGGAGGCTACACCTTC | CASSIEPNTGGYTF
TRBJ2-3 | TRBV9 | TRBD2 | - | TGTGCCAGCAGCGTAGGAGGTCCTTGGACTAGCGGGAGCCCAGATACGCAGTATTTT | CASSVGGPWTSGSPDTQYF
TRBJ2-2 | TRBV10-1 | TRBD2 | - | TGCGCCAGCAGTGAACTAGCGGGAGGCCCCACCGGGGAGCTGTTTTTT | CASSELAGGPTGELFF
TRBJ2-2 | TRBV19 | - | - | TGTGCCAGTAGTTTAGAGAACACCGGGGAGCTGTTTTTT | CASSLENTGELFF
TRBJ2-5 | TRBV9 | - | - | TGTGCCAGCAGCGTAGCTACGGGGCTTCAAGAGACCCAGTACTTC | CASSVATGLQETQYF
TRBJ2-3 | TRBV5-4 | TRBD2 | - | TGTGCCAGCAGCTTGGCCGGGGGGGGACTGGCCACAGATACGCAGTATTTT | CASSLAGGGLATDTQYF
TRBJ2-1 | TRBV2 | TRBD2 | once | TGTGCCAGCAGGGGACTAGGGTCTCATGAGCAGTTCTTC | CASRGLGSHEQFF
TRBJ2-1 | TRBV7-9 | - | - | TGTGCCAGCAGCTTCCCGGGGGACGGGAATGAGCAGTTCTTC | CASSFPGDGNEQFF
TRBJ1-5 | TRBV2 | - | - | TGTGCCAGCAGTGTAGAACAGTCCAAAGCTAGCAATCAGCCCCAGCATTTT | CASSVEQSKASNQPQHF
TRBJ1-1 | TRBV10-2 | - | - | TGCGCCAGCACCGGACAAGACCTCATGAACACTGAAGCTTTCTTT | CASTGQDLMNTEAFF
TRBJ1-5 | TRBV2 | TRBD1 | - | TGTGCCAGCAGGGCCGACAGGGCCCACAATCAGCCCCAGCATTTT | CASRADRAHNQPQHF
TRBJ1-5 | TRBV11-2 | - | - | TGTGCCAGCAGCTCTCAGAGCAATCAGCCCCAGCATTTT | CASSSQSNQPQHF
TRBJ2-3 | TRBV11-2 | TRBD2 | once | TGTGCCAGCAGCTTAGGCGGGAGCCCTAGCACAGATACGCAGTATTTT | CASSLGGSPSTDTQYF
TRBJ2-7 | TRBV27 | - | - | TGTGCCAGCAGTTTTGAGGGTTTTCTTGGCGAGCAGTACTTC | CASSFEGFLGEQYF
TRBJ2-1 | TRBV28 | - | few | TGTGCCAGCAGTCGGTCCGACTTGTTGGTGTACAATGAGCAGTTCTTC | CASSRSDLLVYNEQFF
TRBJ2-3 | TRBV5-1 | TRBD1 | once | TGCGCCAGCAGCCGGGAAAGGACAGGGGGAGCAGATACGCAGTATTTT | CASSRERTGGADTQYF
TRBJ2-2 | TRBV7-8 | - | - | TGTGCCAGCAGGAGATGGGGGACACCGAACACCGGGGAGCTGTTTTTT | CASRRWGTPNTGELFF
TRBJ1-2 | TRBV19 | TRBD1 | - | TGTGCCAGTAGTATAGAGGACAGGGGACCCTTGGGCTATGGCTACACCTTC | CASSIEDRGPLGYGYTF
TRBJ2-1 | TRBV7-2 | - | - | TGTGCCAGCAGCTCCCGGACTTCGCAGTTCTTC | CASSSRTSQFF
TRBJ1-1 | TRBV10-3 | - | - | TGTGCCATCAGGGGGATTAACACTGAAGCTTTCTTT | CAIRGINTEAFF
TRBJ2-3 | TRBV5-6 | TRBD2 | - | TGTGCCAGCAGCTTCTACGGGACTAGCGGGAGGCGCACAGATACGCAGTATTTT | CASSFYGTSGRRTDTQYF
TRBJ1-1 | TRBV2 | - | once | TGTGCCAGCAGTGAGCACAGAATAAACACTGAAGCTTTCTTT | CASSEHRINTEAFF
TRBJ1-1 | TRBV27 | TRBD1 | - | TGTGCCAGCAGATTCAGACAGGGGGTCACTGAAGCTTTCTTT | CASRFRQGVTEAFF
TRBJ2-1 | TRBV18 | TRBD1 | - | TGTGCCAGCTCACCACAACCGGGACAGGGAATAAGGAATGAGCAGTTCTTC | CASSPQPGQGIRNEQFF
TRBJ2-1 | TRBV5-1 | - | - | TGCGCCAGCAGCTTGGATTCCGGATCCTACAATGAGCAGTTCTTC | CASSLDSGSYNEQFF